The 8 T cell receptor beta chains in this list originate from one sample, sequenced in a study of shared clonotypes between healthy human individuals. CD8 cells classed as naive were CD45RO-negative and positively selected for CCR7, excluding terminally differentiated effector memory CD45RA+ cells. Produced via immunoSEQ multiplex PCR; TCRdb's table is partial and in-frame only. The table records around 2.1 million clones, 85% to 95% of them present only once. Sequencing used naive CD8+ T cells from PBMCs. These receptors were obtained from a man aged 18 to 29 in good health. Some clones in this sample may be carry-over from other donors' samples.

Notes on this clone: The sample carries other DNA sequences with the same CDR3. The gene calls are TRBV5-6 and TRBJ1-1, with D unresolved. Germline loops: CDR1 SGHDT, CDR2 YYEEEE. The CDR3 contains 13 residues. V shed 0 bases and J shed 2 bases, with 5 bases lying between them. CDR3 nucleotide sequence: TGTGCCAGCAGCTTGGTTCCTAACACTGAAGCTTTCTTT. Translating gives CASSLVPNTEAFF.

This chain connects TRBV14 to TRBJ2-1, with TRBD2 matching over 10 bases. Trimming removed 0 bases from V and 5 bases from J; junction bases left unmatched: 16. This CDR3 comprises 20 residues. Germline CDR1 reads SGHDN; CDR2 reads FVKESK. In DNA, the CDR3 is TGTGCCAGCAGCCAAGATAGCCCGGGATTCGGACTAGCGGCCGACAATGAGCAGTTCTTC. Translating gives CASSQDSPGFGLAADNEQFF.

J is TRBJ2-1 and V is TRBV11-3; unclear D gene. With 1 base removed from V and 3 bases from J, the gap between germline ends came to 7 bases. Per the germline V gene, CDR1 is SGHNT and CDR2 is YENEEA. The CDR3 is 14 residues long. As DNA, the CDR3 is TGTGCCAGCAGCTTAGGGGGTAACTACAATGAGCAGTTCTTC. Residues: CASSLGGNYNEQFF.

This chain joins TRBV18 and TRBJ1-4; TRBD1 matches 7 bases. Trimming at V came to 5 bases and at J to 7 bases, leaving 10 bases not matched to a gene. CDR1 is KGHSH, CDR2 LQKENI, per germline. The CDR3 runs to 15 residues. Here the CDR3 reads CASSGIQGISEKLFF. As DNA, the CDR3 is TGTGCCAGCTCAGGTATACAGGGGATCAGTGAAAAACTGTTTTTT.

The V call is TRBV27, the J call TRBJ2-5, with TRBD2 matching 13 bases. V trimming: 3 bases; J trimming: 2 bases; junction bases outside the gene matches: 6. CDR3 length equals 17 residues. The germline gives CDR1 MNHEY, CDR2 SMNVEV (reference sequence). The CDR3 is CASSFLGTSGIQETQYF. The CDR3 DNA reads TGTGCCAGCAGTTTCCTTGGGACTAGCGGGATTCAAGAGACCCAGTACTTC.

This clone occurred once. This chain connects TRBV10-2 to TRBJ1-1; no firm D call. The germline CDR1 and CDR2 sequences are WSHSY and SAAADI. The V end was cut by 7 bases, the J end by 0 bases, with 6 bases between. The CDR3 loop spans 12 amino acids. The CDR3 region is CASIGVNTEAFF. CDR3 coding DNA: TGCGCCAGCATTGGGGTGAACACTGAAGCTTTCTTT.

This chain joins TRBV5-4 and TRBJ2-7; TRBD1 matches at 8 bases. V was pared by 9 bases and J by 3 bases, with 11 bases of the junction left unmatched. Germline V CDR1 and CDR2: SGHNT, YYREEE (reference sequence). CDR3 length equals 14 residues. Written as DNA, the CDR3 is TGTGCCACCGGAGCGACAGGGGCAGGCTACGAGCAGTACTTC. Translated: CATGATGAGYEQYF. The full variable domain, with the rest looked up from reference TRBV5-4 and TRBJ2-7, is ETGVTQSPTHLIKTRGQQVTLRCSSQSGHNTVSWYQQALGQGPQFIFQYYREEENGRGNFPPRFSGLQFPNYSSELNVNALELDDSALYLCATGATGAGYEQYFGPGTRLTVT.

Regarding this clone: The sample contains more than one DNA sequence encoding this CDR3. The V call is TRBV7-6, the J call TRBJ2-3, with D unclear. Germline CDR1 is SGHVS and CDR2 is FNYEAQ. This CDR3 has 15 residues. Trimming shortened V by 1 base and J by 0 bases, and 8 bases separated the two germline ends. CDR3 sequence reads: CASSLVDGSTDTQYF. The CDR3 DNA follows: TGTGCCAGCAGCTTAGTTGACGGGAGCACAGATACGCAGTATTTT. Supplemented by reference TRBV7-6 and TRBJ2-3, the full variable domain reads GAGVSQSPRYKVTKRGQDVALRCDPISGHVSLYWYRQALGQGPEFLTYFNYEAQQDKSGLPNDRFSAERPEGSISTLTIQRTEQRDSAMYRCASSLVDGSTDTQYFGPGTRLTVL.